This T cell receptor beta chain is from a study of blood T cells in healthy people across ages. Together with a sample-barcoded 5' primer, a J-beta primer mix was included in a second PCR lasting about 6 to 11 cycles. MiXCR was run by TCRdb on the 5' RACE reads, yielding one entry per CDR3 protein. The profile shows about 930,000 distinct CDR3 sequences, about 28% of them singletons. This clonotype was observed many times. These data were likewise used in another study, on T cells of mothers and their children.

The sequence was obtained from a middle-aged woman in good health. Input material: blood.

The CDR3 DNA reads TGTGCCAGCAGAAGGGGACAGAATAATGAAAAACTGTTTTTT. It yields the protein CASRRGQNNEKLFF. The chain employs TRBV12-3 or TRBV12-4 and TRBJ1-4; 7 bases map to TRBD1. Trimming cost V 6 bases and J 4 bases; bases outside gene matches: 5. There are 14 residues in the CDR3.